The TCR beta chain described here comes from a study of shared clonotypes between healthy human individuals. Study conclusions and caveats: It was observed that 5% to 6.5% of naive CD4 clonotypes were shared across a handful of donors. Depth was large, yet rarefaction showed that sorted-subset sequencing was incomplete.

CDR3 size: 14 residues. Germline CDR1 is ENHRY and CDR2 is SYGVKD. The V and J ends lost 10 bases and 9 bases, in that order; junction bases with no gene match: 12. To note about this clone: Its antigen is not identified.

This was a deep-level run. In the authors' workflow: ImmunoSEQ output lacked quality scores and full-length reads, limiting matched filtering. TCRdb's copy holds only in-frame clones and misses some; the assay was immunoSEQ multiplex PCR. V and J calls and clone size are as listed in that table; D and trimming were resolved from the DNA. Of 950,000 to 1,100,000 clones in the sample, approximately 68% were seen once. This chain connects TRBV10-3 to TRBJ2-1; 10 bases fit TRBD2. This sequence originates from a man aged 18 to 30 in good health. The sequenced sample was memory CD4+ T cells sorted from blood. Subset in this sample: CD45RA-negative fraction. The CDR3 loop reads CATRGTGTSVEQFF. As DNA, the CDR3 is TGTGCCACCAGGGGAACCGGGACTAGCGTTGAGCAGTTCTTC.